The T cell receptor (beta chain) described here comes from a study of blood T cells in healthy people across ages. Background on the study: Capturing about one barcoded beta molecule per two T cells was achieved by template switching. Study-wide results and limits: A roughly linear age-dependent decrease characterized TCR beta diversity per million T cells.

Then a second PCR, running about 6 to 12 cycles, was carried out with a sample-barcoded 5' primer and a J-beta primer mix. A single record per CDR3 protein comes from TCRdb applying MiXCR to the 5' RACE reads. This table has about 1.8 million distinct CDR3 sequences, less than 50% appearing once. This clonotype appeared a few times. The antigen remains unidentified. In each sample, at least 6.5 million PBMCs were isolated. Germline V gene data show CDR1 as SGHTA and CDR2 as FQGNSA. CDR3 length equals 14 residues. Between the trimmed V and J ends, which lost 10 bases and 0 bases, there was a span of 14 bases.

Source material: blood. The chain recombines TRBV7-2 with TRBJ2-3; D is unclear. The receptor was isolated from a woman aged 40 to 50 in good health. DNA for the CDR3: TGTGCCACCCGACCGGACCTCAGCACAGATACGCAGTATTTT. This sequence encodes CATRPDLSTDTQYF.